This T cell receptor beta chain was identified in a study of T cell responses to AZD1222 COVID-19 vaccine. The assay was immunoSEQ multiplex PCR, and TCRdb's table has in-frame clones only and misses some. The sample has some 100,000 clones, around 87% seen once. Trimming removed 5 bases at V and 0 bases at J, with 8 bases between. The CDR3 has 13 residues. Germline CDR1 reads MNHEY; CDR2 reads SMNVEV (reference sequence). The specimen comprised peripheral blood, sampled 28 days after the second AZD1222 dose. The sequence came from an adult who received the AZD1222 COVID-19 vaccine. This rearrangement joins TRBV27 to TRBJ2-7; D may match TRBD1 or TRBD2 (5 bases each). CDR3 DNA: TGTGCCAGCAGTGCCGGGACCTCCTACGAGCAGTACTTC. Translating it yields CASSAGTSYEQYF.